The present entry profiles one T cell receptor (beta chain) with its context. Its antigen is undetermined. Each replicate PCR on the sorted subsets used roughly 200 ng DNA (approximately 33,000 T cell genomes). The data were produced by immunoSEQ multiplex PCR, yet TCRdb's version contains in-frame clones alone and is incomplete. This table has 2 million to 3 million clones, approximately 93% appearing once. CD45RA-negative memory and CD45RA+ naive subsets were split from the CD4+ cells. This sample is part of a study of shared clonotypes between healthy human individuals. Overall study findings and caveats: Rarefaction curves obtained for sorted subsets showed sequencing incomplete despite large depth. Naive subsets typically showed greater estimated richness than memory subsets.

The material sequenced was naive CD4+ T cells from PBMCs. The subset was: CD45RA+ positively selected. This TCR derives from a man in his late teens or twenties in good health. Some clones in this sample may be carry-over from other donors' samples.

CDR3 nucleotide sequence: TGTGCCAGCAGTTTGAAAGGGGGCCCATGGACAGATACGCAGTATTTT. Translating gives CASSLKGGPWTDTQYF. This chain joins TRBV28 and TRBJ2-3, with TRBD1 matching 7 bases. The germline V gene encodes CDR1 MDHEN and CDR2 SYDVKM. V lost 3 bases and J lost 3; bases outside the gene matches: 9. CDR3 length: 16 residues.